This T cell receptor beta chain was retrieved from a study of blood T cell repertoires in COVID-19 (TCRdb year 2020). In terms of the full investigation: The collaborator samples originated in the United States, Italy and Spain and spanned the acute and convalescent phases of COVID-19. Subjects who had been exposed to COVID-19, were actively infected with it, or had recovered from it provided the deeply sampled blood TCRbeta repertoires that made up the dataset. Where HLA class I and class II types were available, the types were taken from metadata supplied by the sample provider, not from assay-based typing. The samples were drawn from two sources: the first 160 participants of the ongoing ImmuneRACE study, and about 1,300 subjects contributed by 6 global collaborators. The prospective study material was composed of cDNA or gDNA derived from T cells, B-cell-depleted T cells, or PBMCs. The repertoires were released in a freely available public database intended as a resource for research on the immune response to SARS-CoV-2. The sample metadata nearly always contained a de-identified subject ID, COVID-19 status, age in years and sex. The full study reports these points: The quantity of clinical and demographic metadata differed by source and by participant and was supplied without curation.

Whole blood was collected in K2EDTA tubes by collaborating institutions according to the institutions' own protocols. For TCRbeta analysis, collaborators shipped samples as frozen whole blood, isolated PBMCs, or DNA extracted from either of those sample types. CDR1 and CDR2 (KGHDR, SFDVKD) derive from the germline V gene. The cysteine opens and the phenylalanine closes a CDR3 of 14 amino acids. The read is trimmed to its CDR3 DNA, 42 bases read in frame from base 1. V drops 2 bases and J drops 6 bases, leaving 10 bases in between. The immunoSEQ Assay, a bias-controlled multiplex PCR, was used to amplify TCRbeta CDR3 regions from genomic DNA. The source study handled its data this way. Nucleated cell counts per sample were estimated from amplification of reference gene primers within the assay. Sequence reads were collapsed and filtered to measure the absolute abundance of every unique TCRbeta CDR3 rearrangement. For each sample, productive Simpson clonality was calculated as the square root of Simpson's diversity index over productive rearrangements. In its TCRdb copy, this immuneACCESS table keeps in-frame sequences only and misses some clones. Where compared with another copy, unresolved V genes explain less than half of these, and the others have no known cause. The V and J calls and the clone size are those of that table, but D and trimming were determined from the DNA. The sample yields roughly 200,000 clones; 86% were counted once. The ten biggest clones cover under 3% of the sample.

Worth noting for this clone: No cognate antigen has been identified for it. There are no base qualities to consult, and no much larger clone falls within one base.

The rearranged segments are TRBV24-1 and TRBJ1-5; matching of 5 bases hints at TRBD1 as the D gene. The sequence derives from a woman aged 25 to 39 with active or convalescent COVID-19. The sequenced sample was peripheral blood. The CDR3 amino acid sequence is: CATSDWQGSQPQHF. The DNA is as follows: TGTGCCACCAGTGATTGGCAGGGTAGTCAGCCCCAGCATTTT.